This TCR beta chain came from a study of spatial heterogeneity in lung cancer. The wider study: Consistent detection of more beta-chain than alpha-chain sequences was observed. Within raw reads, each unique TCR and UMI combination appeared on average more than ten times.

The time point was: sample taken at primary tumor resection. The donors comprised some 78 untreated early-stage non-small cell lung cancer patients. Whole RNA from tumor, nontumor lung or frozen PBMC was sequenced unsorted. Study findings and constraints: Tumor mutation count correlated with how many alpha and beta TCRs expanded intratumorally.

By sample fraction, this clonotype is medium-sized. Its antigen is currently unknown. MiXCR, run by TCRdb on the 5' RACE reads, gives a single entry per CDR3 protein. The table shows 1,400 or so distinct CDR3 sequences, with under 15% occurring only once. With 5 bases removed from V and 4 bases from J, the gap between germline ends came to 12 bases. This CDR3 has 13 residues. CDR1 is SQVTM, CDR2 ANQGSEA, per germline. The specimen comprised lung tumor tissue, sampled at surgery. The sequence derives from a female donor with early-stage non-small cell lung cancer. The chain carries TRBV29-1 and TRBJ1-5; no clear D gene. CDR3 region: CSVSTGRNQPQHF. Written as DNA, the CDR3 is TGCAGCGTTTCGACTGGGAGGAATCAGCCCCAGCATTTT. Together with reference TRBV29-1 and TRBJ1-5, the CDR3 gives the full variable domain: SAVISQKPSRDICQRGTSLTIQCQVDSQVTMMFWYRQQPGQSLTLIATANQGSEATYESGFVIDKFPISRPNLTFSTLTVSNMSPEDSSIYLCSVSTGRNQPQHFGDGTRLSIL.